The clone carrying this T cell receptor beta chain was found many times. Trimming cost V 4 bases and J 7 bases, with 14 bases left between them. Germline lookup yields CDR1 LGHNT and CDR2 FRNRAP. The CDR3 contains 14 residues. This sample was included in a study of T cells in Graves' hyperthyroidism and ophthalmopathy. There were TCR beta CDR3 regions amplified from RNA transcripts. Primed by the HTBI set, a first-round RT-PCR was run on the TCR CDR3. TCRdb used MiXCR to reprocess the multiplex PCR reads, holding one entry per CDR3 protein. This sample yields under 350,000 distinct CDR3 sequences, of which over 15% are seen a single time; roughly 50% belongs to the top ten.

Sequenced material: blood. The receptor was derived from a woman in her sixties or seventies with Graves' ophthalmopathy. This chain joins TRBV12-5 and TRBJ2-1, with D possibly being TRBD1 (6 bases). CDR3 sequence: CASGSGYRDNEQFF. The CDR3 DNA is TGTGCTAGTGGTTCCGGATACAGGGATAATGAGCAGTTCTTC.